This T cell receptor beta chain came from a study of T cell repertoires in cytomegalovirus infection (dated by TCRdb to the late 2010s). General notes on the study: Recently identified HLA-C-restricted CMV epitopes, whose presentation resists viral immunomodulation, were targeted by peptide stimulations together with well-studied HLA-B-restricted epitopes. Donor HLA type was relevant to the analysis, because carriage of CMV infection together with the matching HLA type was indicated by public TCR beta signatures. Study-wide conclusions, independent of this receptor: In both this cohort and an independent cohort of a few hundred donors, the cumulative frequency of public TCR beta family members distinguished carriers of CMV infection plus the relevant HLA type. The ex vivo response was dominated by HLA-C-restricted CMV-specific TCR beta clonotypes, and the single most frequent clonotype in two of eight donors was supplied by these HLA-C-restricted clonotypes.

Explained via the paper, the treatment or condition label denotes: in vitro stimulation with specific CMV peptide epitopes to enrich CMV-specific T cells. Comment on this clonotype: The specificity of this receptor is unknown. Per-base qualities were not stored, and no clone one base away is much larger.

Sequencing relied on an Illumina HiSeq 1500. TCRdb took the public reads, trimmed them with fastp at Q25, ran MiXCR for clone calling and kept in-frame beta chains. A single entry per CDR3 protein holds the most common genes and DNA from its merged rows. The sample data list about 140,000 distinct CDR3 sequences, and 32% of these were observed just once. The ten largest clonotypes hold roughly half of the sample. The germline V gene provides CDR1 SGHVS and CDR2 FNYEAQ. The CDR3 spans 15 residues, from the cysteine through the phenylalanine. Just CDR3 DNA is preserved here, 45 bases in frame from base 1. The V end gives up 3 bases and the J end 5 bases, leaving 8 bases in the junction not matched to a gene.

The clonotype was recovered from a human donor in good health (CMV status not recorded). Some clones in this sample may be carry-over from other donors' samples. The chain is made from TRBV7-6 and TRBJ2-5; a stretch of 8 junction bases matches TRBD2. The starting material was CD8+ T cells from cultured PBMCs, obtained from culture after CMV antigen stimulation. The sequenced DNA is TGTGCCAGCAGCTTCCGGGGGGGGCCTCGGGAGACCCAGTACTTC. This sequence encodes CASSFRGGPRETQYF. Reference TRBV7-6 and TRBJ2-5 genes cover what lies past the CDR3, so the full variable domain is GAGVSQSPRYKVTKRGQDVALRCDPISGHVSLYWYRQALGQGPEFLTYFNYEAQQDKSGLPNDRFSAERPEGSISTLTIQRTEQRDSAMYRCASSFRGGPRETQYFGPGTRLLVL.